The 17 T cell receptor beta chains listed next were all sequenced from one sample in a study of blood T cell repertoires in COVID-19. Clones were read by immunoSEQ multiplex PCR, and TCRdb kept only the in-frame ones, dropping some. The sample lists around 150,000 clones; roughly 80% were seen once. Sequenced input: PBMCs or T cells enriched from blood (not recorded which). Source of these receptors: a middle-aged man who had recovered from COVID-19.

The chain employs TRBV19 and TRBJ2-3; TRBD1 aligns across 9 bases. Germline V gene sequence: CDR1 LNHDA, CDR2 SQIVND (reference sequence). The CDR3 spans 18 residues. The junction had 10 bases not matched to a gene; V was cut back by 3 bases and J by 0 bases. The CDR3 DNA sequence: TGTGCCAGTAGTATGAGGAGAGGGGGGACAGGGAGCACAGATACGCAGTATTTT. This codes for CASSMRRGGTGSTDTQYF.

The genes are TRBV28 and TRBJ1-3, with TRBD1 identical over 8 bases. This CDR3 spans 19 amino acids. The germline V gene has CDR1 MDHEN and CDR2 SYDVKM. Losses at the gene ends were 1 base for V and 0 bases for J; bases not matched to a gene: 11. This CDR3 is CASSLFLGQGASSGNTIYF. The CDR3 DNA sequence: TGTGCCAGCAGTTTATTCCTTGGGCAGGGGGCATCCTCTGGAAACACCATATATTTT.

V is TRBV7-8 and J is TRBJ2-1, with no clear D. Germline V CDR1 and CDR2: SGHVS, FQNEAQ. V was clipped by 1 base and J by 4 bases, with 5 bases between them. The CDR3 contains 13 residues. CDR3 in DNA: TGTGCCAGCAGCTTAGGTCCGTACAATGAGCAGTTCTTC. Protein product: CASSLGPYNEQFF.

This rearrangement joins TRBV27 to TRBJ1-2, with D unclear. V shed 3 bases and J shed 2 bases, with 10 bases lying between them. The CDR3 consists of 14 residues. In germline, CDR1 is MNHEY, CDR2 SMNVEV (reference sequence). The CDR3 region is CASSFGPGNYGYTF. In nucleotides, the CDR3 is TGTGCCAGCAGTTTTGGGCCAGGCAACTATGGCTACACCTTC.

This clone was observed a handful of times. The genes are TRBV2 and TRBJ2-3, with D possibly being TRBD1 (6 bases). V lost 7 bases and J 5 bases, leaving 16 bases between the germline ends. Per germline, CDR1 SNHLY and CDR2 FYNNEI. The CDR3 has 14 amino acids. The CDR3 spells CASKGGNQLDTQYF. As DNA, the CDR3 is TGTGCCAGCAAAGGGGGAAACCAATTAGATACGCAGTATTTT.

The V call is TRBV5-1, the J call TRBJ2-2, with a weak D call TRBD2 (5 bases). The CDR3 covers 15 residues. Between the trimmed V and J ends, which lost 2 bases and 1 base, there was a span of 9 bases. Germline V gene lookup returns CDR1 SGHRS and CDR2 YFSETQ. CDR3 bases: TGCGCCAGCAGCTTAGGACTGGTGAACACCGGGGAGCTGTTTTTT. It codes for CASSLGLVNTGELFF.

This clone was picked up one time. The V call is TRBV7-2, the J call TRBJ1-1; no firm D call. V was shortened by 2 bases and J by 4 bases, with 14 bases between the two germline ends. The CDR3 has 15 amino acids. Germline CDR1 and CDR2: SGHTA and FQGNSA. The CDR3, as DNA: TGTGCCAGCAGCTTATCCGGCGGGCGGGCCACTGAAGCTTTCTTT. This sequence encodes CASSLSGGRATEAFF.

This clone was detected once. The chain carries TRBV28 and TRBJ2-3; possible D gene TRBD1, 6 bases. The germline CDR1 and CDR2 sequences are MDHEN and SYDVKM. Trimming shortened V by 7 bases and J by 1 base, and 9 bases separated the two germline ends. This CDR3 is 13 amino acids long. In DNA, the CDR3 is TGTGCCAGCAAGGACAGTCGCACAGATACGCAGTATTTT. It specifies CASKDSRTDTQYF.

A single count supports this clone. The V and J genes are TRBV3-1 (or the pseudogene TRBV3-2) and TRBJ2-2, with 8 bases fitting TRBD1. The CDR3 is 16 amino acids. The V segment lost 4 bases and the J segment 7 bases; nucleotides outside the gene matches: 11. Per the germline V gene, CDR1 is LGHDT and CDR2 is YNNKEL (reference sequence). The CDR3 spells CASSRTNRGSVGELFF. DNA for the CDR3: TGTGCCAGCAGCCGGACTAACAGGGGGTCGGTCGGGGAGCTGTTTTTT.

The CDR3 bases are TGCAGCGTTCCGCCGGGACTAGCGGGAGCCTACAATGAGCAGTTCTTC. Translation gives CSVPPGLAGAYNEQFF. The genes are TRBV29-1 and TRBJ2-1, with 14 nucleotides matching TRBD2. From germline, CDR1 is SQVTM and CDR2 ANQGSEA. The CDR3 covers 16 residues. V gave up 5 bases and J gave up 2 bases; unmatched junction bases: 5.

The chain couples TRBV7-2 to TRBJ1-3; possibly TRBD1 for D (6 bases). With 1 base removed from V and 2 bases from J, the gap between germline ends came to 9 bases. The CDR3 totals 15 residues. Germline V gene lookup returns CDR1 SGHTA and CDR2 FQGNSA. DNA for the CDR3: TGTGCCAGCAGCTTAGATGGGGGCACTGGAAACACCATATATTTT. Its protein product is CASSLDGGTGNTIYF.

This chain uses TRBV28 with TRBJ1-2; the match to TRBD1 covers 8 bases. Per germline, CDR1 MDHEN and CDR2 SYDVKM. J was trimmed by 2 bases and V by 5 bases; bases with no gene match: 1. CDR3 length: 13 residues. CDR3 DNA sequence: TGTGCCAGCAGTAGGACAGGGAACTATGGCTACACCTTC. Translated: CASSRTGNYGYTF.

The gene calls are TRBV7-6 and TRBJ2-5; TRBD2 agrees at 8 bases. CDR1 is SGHVS, CDR2 FNYEAQ, per germline. The CDR3 runs 16 residues. Trimming cost V 5 bases and J 0 bases; bases outside gene matches: 8. The CDR3 sequence: CASSPVRGGNQETQYF. DNA for the CDR3: TGTGCCAGCAGCCCCGTCCGGGGGGGGAACCAAGAGACCCAGTACTTC.

The chain carries TRBV20-1 and TRBJ1-6, with 7 bases that match TRBD1. The J segment lost 16 bases and the V segment lost 5 bases, leaving 8 bases of the junction unmatched. In germline, CDR1 is DFQATT, CDR2 SNEGSKA (reference sequence). There are 11 residues in the CDR3. CDR3 in DNA: TGCAGTGCTGAGGATGACAGGGAACTCCACTTT. It encodes CSAEDDRELHF.

The chain employs TRBV10-1 and TRBJ2-2; D unclear. The CDR3 is 12 residues long. V was pared by 6 bases and J by 6 bases, with 8 bases between. Germline CDR1 WNHNN, CDR2 SYGVQD (reference sequence). The CDR3 DNA reads as TGCGCCAGCAGGGCTAGTGCCGGGGAGCTGTTTTTT. Residues: CASRASAGELFF.

The V and J genes are TRBV2 and TRBJ1-5, with 7 bases matching TRBD1. Germline V lookup: CDR1 SNHLY, CDR2 FYNNEI. V gave up 7 bases and J gave up 2 bases; unmatched junction bases: 8. CDR3 length: 15 residues. CDR3 in amino acids: CASTGGGTGNQPQHF. The CDR3, as DNA: TGTGCCAGCACAGGGGGTGGTACTGGCAATCAGCCCCAGCATTTT.

This clone has more than one count but fewer than ten. Distinct nucleotide sequences in the sample also encode this CDR3. This chain connects TRBV18 to TRBJ2-1; a weak D match, TRBD1 (6 bases). Per the germline V gene, CDR1 is KGHSH and CDR2 is LQKENI. The length of the CDR3 is 13 residues. The V end was cut by 3 bases, the J end by 4 bases, with 7 bases between. Here the CDR3 reads CASSPTGYNEQFF. DNA for the CDR3: TGTGCCAGCTCACCCACAGGGTACAATGAGCAGTTCTTC.